This TCR beta chain is drawn from a study of T-cell memory formation after mild COVID-19. Study conclusions and caveats: Whether day 37 second-wave clones are SARS-CoV-2-specific was not confirmed.

Germline V gene data show CDR1 as SGHTA and CDR2 as FQGNSA. V was shortened by 2 bases and J by 3 bases, with 11 bases between the two germline ends. The CDR3 runs to 14 residues. Using constant-segment primers, 5'RACE produced TCR alpha and TCR beta cDNA libraries carrying sample barcodes and UMIs. MiXCR was run by TCRdb on the 5' RACE reads, yielding one entry per CDR3 protein. The table lists about 340,000 distinct CDR3 sequences, approximately 13% of them singletons, with about 22% in the top ten. This clonotype was observed a handful of times. Its cognate antigen is unknown. The sequencing sample was made of PBMCs or a T cell subset sorted from them (not recorded which). This TCR was recovered from a man aged 18 to 29 who had mild COVID-19 (a few samples of this study predate the infection). Cell type and time point are not known. The rearrangement joins TRBV7-2 to TRBJ2-7, with D uncertain. In DNA form, the CDR3 reads TGTGCCAGCAGCTTACAGAGGACGGGCTACGAGCAGTACTTC. This sequence encodes CASSLQRTGYEQYF.